This TCR beta chain was identified during a study of shared clonotypes between healthy human individuals. For the study at large: Per donor, CD8 memory used one plate, CD8 naive used two, CD4 memory used three and CD4 naive used three.

The run depth of the assay was deep. Only in-frame clones appear in the TCRdb table, and some are missing; sequencing was by immunoSEQ multiplex PCR. This table holds some 600,000 clones, 95% to 97% found once. CDR3 size: 15 residues. Trimming removed 2 bases from V and 7 bases from J; junction bases left unmatched: 9. The V gene's germline CDR1 is LNHNV and CDR2 YYDKDF (reference sequence). In regard to this clone: Its antigen is unknown.

It was CD45RO-negative cells, positively selected for CCR7, that made up naive CD8 cells, with terminally differentiated effector memory CD45RA+ cells excluded. Notes on the study in general: Rarefaction revealed incomplete sorted-subset sequencing despite large depth. Clonotype sharing among donors was expected to depend on sequencing depth.

The rearrangement uses TRBV15 and TRBJ1-2; 8 bases line up with TRBD1. The clonotype was recovered from a woman aged 25 to 45 in good health. Sequenced: naive CD8+ T cells sorted from blood. The CDR3 DNA reads as TGTGCCACCAGCAGACTGACAGGGGATAGGGTTGGCTACACCTTC. This sequence encodes CATSRLTGDRVGYTF.